These 23 T cell receptor beta chains were sequenced from one sample in a study of graft-versus-host responses after intestinal transplantation. TCRdb's table, derived via immunoSEQ multiplex PCR, lists solely in-frame clones and lacks some. This sample has about 100,000 clones; just over 90% occur once, and the top ten carry approximately 5.5%. Their specific antigens are unknown. The sample here was unstimulated CD8+ T cells sorted from spleen or lymph node cells, taken before intestinal transplant. The receptor set was obtained from a human donor who received an intestinal transplant.

The chain recombines TRBV5-6 with TRBJ2-1; D gene ambiguous. The V gene's germline CDR1 is SGHDT and CDR2 YYEEEE. CDR3 length equals 16 residues. The V and J ends lost 4 bases and 0 bases respectively, with 14 bases between them. CDR3 coding DNA: TGTGCCAGCAGCCAACCGTACTGGAGCTCCTACAATGAGCAGTTCTTC. Residues: CASSQPYWSSYNEQFF.

V gene TRBV28 combines with J gene TRBJ1-5; 7 nucleotides agree with TRBD1. The germline gives CDR1 MDHEN, CDR2 SYDVKM. Trimming at V came to 6 bases and at J to 5 bases, leaving 7 bases not matched to a gene. There are 14 residues in the CDR3. CDR3 region: CASRITGEDQPQHF. The CDR3 coding sequence is TGTGCCAGCAGAATAACAGGGGAGGATCAGCCCCAGCATTTT.

The chain recombines TRBV6-1 with TRBJ2-3; the D gene is possibly TRBD2 (5 bases). V lost 2 bases to trimming and J lost 3 bases, with 12 bases between them. This CDR3 spans 15 amino acids. CDR1 and CDR2 from the germline V gene are MNHNS and SASEGT. In DNA form, the CDR3 reads TGTGCCAGCAGTGAATCTCTGGGGAGAACAGATACGCAGTATTTT. This gives the protein CASSESLGRTDTQYF.

The rearrangement joins TRBV2 to TRBJ1-4, with 12 bases that match TRBD1. Trimming at V came to 6 bases and at J to 8 bases, leaving 7 bases not matched to a gene. The germline V gene has CDR1 SNHLY and CDR2 FYNNEI. This CDR3 is built from 15 residues. Here the CDR3 reads CASSPGQGAEEKLFF. CDR3 DNA: TGTGCCAGCAGCCCGGGACAGGGGGCAGAGGAAAAACTGTTTTTT. The entire variable domain, with the rest obtained from reference TRBV2 and TRBJ1-4, is as follows: EPEVTQTPSHQVTQMGQEVILRCVPISNHLYFYWYRQILGQKVEFLVSFYNNEISEKSEIFDDQFSVERPDGSNFTLKIRSTKLEDSAMYFCASSPGQGAEEKLFFGSGTQLSVL.

This rearrangement joins TRBV9 to TRBJ1-2; D might be TRBD1 (5 bases). This CDR3 comprises 14 residues. V gave up 4 bases and J gave up 6 bases, with 16 bases separating them. The germline V gene encodes CDR1 SGDLS and CDR2 YYNGEE. The CDR3 coding sequence is TGTGCCAGCAGCCCCCGCAGGGCGGAAGATGGCTACACCTTC. Translation gives CASSPRRAEDGYTF.

V and J are TRBV13 and TRBJ2-5; D is unclear. V was cut by 2 bases and J by 4 bases, with 8 bases left in between. The CDR3 length is 13 residues. The germline CDR1 and CDR2 sequences are PRHDT and FYEKMQ (reference sequence). The CDR3 sequence: CASSLQVGETQYF. The CDR3 nucleotides read TGTGCCAGCAGCTTACAGGTGGGAGAGACCCAGTACTTC.

This clone was recorded once. Written as DNA, the CDR3 is TGTGCCAGCAGCCCCGTCTTTGGTGAAGCTTTCTTT. Translation gives CASSPVFGEAFF. The chain uses TRBV7-6 and TRBJ1-1, with no clear D. CDR1 is SGHVS and CDR2 is FNYEAQ in the germline V gene. This CDR3 comprises 12 residues. Trimming shortened V by 5 bases and J by 7 bases, and 11 bases separated the two germline ends.

J is TRBJ1-1 and V is TRBV27; the D is unclear. CDR3 length equals 11 residues. Germline CDR1 is MNHEY and CDR2 is SMNVEV (reference sequence). Trimming removed 3 bases at V and 9 bases at J, with 8 bases between. The CDR3: CASSLGNKAFF. Written as DNA, the CDR3 is TGTGCCAGCAGTTTGGGGAATAAAGCTTTCTTT.

CDR3 region: CASSDLIANEQFF. The CDR3 region has the DNA TGTGCCAGCAGCGATCTTATCGCGAATGAGCAGTTCTTC. The chain is built from TRBV9 and TRBJ2-1; no clear D gene. CDR3 length: 13 amino acids. The germline CDR1 and CDR2 sequences are SGDLS and YYNGEE. V was shortened by 3 bases and J by 7 bases, with 11 bases between the two germline ends.

In this sample, this clone turned up once. V and J are TRBV15 and TRBJ2-4; D may be TRBD2 (7 bases). V was pared by 5 bases and J by 0 bases, with 17 bases between. Germline V gene sequence: CDR1 LNHNV, CDR2 YYDKDF (reference sequence). This CDR3 region has 17 residues. CDR3 nucleotide sequence: TGTGCCACCAGCCGTCAGGTGGCGGGGGCAGCCAAAAACATTCAGTACTTC. Amino acid sequence: CATSRQVAGAAKNIQYF.

The chain links TRBV10-2 to TRBJ1-4; D remains unclear. CDR3 length: 15 residues. Germline CDR1 is WSHSY and CDR2 is SAAADI. V lost 6 bases and J 6 bases, leaving 17 bases between the germline ends. CDR3 region: CASRENVVPYEKLFF. As DNA, the CDR3 is TGCGCCAGCAGGGAAAATGTAGTACCCTATGAAAAACTGTTTTTT.

The genes are TRBV29-1 and TRBJ2-3; D call uncertain. The CDR3 covers 15 residues. Germline V lookup: CDR1 SQVTM, CDR2 ANQGSEA. Between the trimmed V and J ends, which lost 3 bases and 2 bases, there was a span of 15 bases. The CDR3 loop is CSVDIAKRNTDTQYF. The CDR3 nucleotides are TGCAGCGTTGACATAGCTAAAAGGAACACAGATACGCAGTATTTT.

CDR3 in amino acids: CASSFETQYF. CDR3 coding DNA: TGTGCCAGCAGCTTCGAGACCCAGTACTTC. The V and J genes are TRBV7-6 and TRBJ2-5, with D hard to call. The CDR3 sequence is 10 residues long. The V gene's germline CDR1 is SGHVS and CDR2 FNYEAQ. The V gene lost 3 bases and the J gene lost 5 bases, with 1 base spanning the gap.

The genes are TRBV29-1 and TRBJ2-2; D is possibly TRBD1 or TRBD2 (5 bases each). The germline V gene has CDR1 SQVTM and CDR2 ANQGSEA. The CDR3 extends over 14 amino acids. Deletions cut 7 bases from V and 1 base from J, with 13 bases between. CDR3 DNA: TGCAGCGCCGCCGGGACGGTGAACACCGGGGAGCTGTTTTTT. As protein: CSAAGTVNTGELFF.

The gene calls are TRBV7-9 and TRBJ2-1; D is unresolved. Germline CDR1 reads SEHNR; CDR2 reads FQNEAQ (reference sequence). The CDR3 is 13 amino acids. Trimming stripped 1 base from V and 4 bases from J, with 5 bases between. The chain's CDR3 is CASSLDQYNEQFF. For the CDR3, the DNA is TGTGCCAGCAGCTTAGACCAATACAATGAGCAGTTCTTC.

The chain joins TRBV6-5 to TRBJ2-1; D may be TRBD2 (5 bases). The CDR3 contains 12 residues. From germline, CDR1 is MNHEY and CDR2 SVGAGI. V was trimmed by 0 bases and J by 9 bases, leaving 6 bases between them. The CDR3 is CASSYSGVEQFF. As DNA, the CDR3 is TGTGCCAGCAGTTACTCCGGGGTTGAGCAGTTCTTC.

V is TRBV27 and J is TRBJ1-1; TRBD1 aligns across 10 bases. The trim removed 8 bases at V and 1 base at J, leaving 1 base unmatched. The CDR3 length is 13 residues. CDR1 MNHEY and CDR2 SMNVEV come from the germline V gene (reference sequence). The CDR3 region has the DNA TGTGCCAGCGGGACAGGGGCGAACACTGAAGCTTTCTTT. It specifies CASGTGANTEAFF.

This clone showed up just once. CDR3 DNA: TGTGCCAGCAGCTTGTGGCCCCTCCCCGAGCAGTACTTC. Amino acids: CASSLWPLPEQYF. The rearrangement links TRBV5-7 to TRBJ2-7; D remains ambiguous. TRBV5-7 is annotated as an ORF whose role is uncertain. The germline V and J ends were trimmed by 1 base and 6 bases, with 11 bases remaining between them. The CDR3 is made up of 13 amino acids.

Details on this clone: The CDR3 does not end in the conserved phenylalanine or tryptophan, so this is likely a read error. The chain carries TRBV27 and TRBJ2-3; TRBD2 matches at 10 bases. Germline V CDR1 and CDR2: MNHEY, SMNVEV (reference sequence). The V gene end was trimmed by 5 bases and the J gene end by 6 bases; junction bases not matched to a gene: 8. This CDR3 has 15 residues. CDR3 bases: TGTGCCAGCAGTGACCTAGCGGGAGTAACGGATACGCAGTATTCT. As protein: CASSDLAGVTDTQYS.

The chain is built from TRBV7-6 and TRBJ1-1; 9 positions agree with TRBD1. From germline, CDR1 is SGHVS and CDR2 FNYEAQ. J gave up 0 bases and V 1 base, and 12 bases lay outside the gene matches. The CDR3 sequence is 19 residues long. As DNA, the CDR3 is TGTGCCAGCAGCTTAGGACAGGGGGTCTCCTGGAGGATGAACACTGAAGCTTTCTTT. Protein product: CASSLGQGVSWRMNTEAFF.

This rearrangement joins TRBV27 to TRBJ2-5, with D possibly being TRBD1 (7 bases). Trimming pared 3 bases from V and 4 bases from J, leaving 12 bases between. In germline, CDR1 is MNHEY, CDR2 SMNVEV (reference sequence). CDR3 length: 14 residues. The CDR3 spells CASSFYRGGETQYF. The CDR3 DNA reads as TGTGCCAGCAGTTTCTACAGGGGAGGAGAGACCCAGTACTTC.

As DNA, the CDR3 is TGCGCCAGCAGCCAAGTCTTCCAGTTGAACACTGAAGCTTTCTTT. The encoded protein is CASSQVFQLNTEAFF. The chain uses TRBV4-1 and TRBJ1-1; D gene uncertain. Looked up from germline, CDR1 is MGHRA and CDR2 is YSYEKL. Trimming cost V 1 base and J 0 bases, with 9 bases left between them. The CDR3 is made up of 15 amino acids.

This chain links TRBV29-1 with TRBJ2-5; D is undetermined. Trimming took 6 bases from V and 5 from J, leaving 16 bases between them. The germline V gene has CDR1 SQVTM and CDR2 ANQGSEA. The CDR3 runs to 13 residues. CDR3 coding DNA: TGCAGCGTCCCGCTGGCGGCGGTGGAGACCCAGTACTTC. It specifies CSVPLAAVETQYF.